Described below is a single T cell receptor (beta chain) sequence and its context. The CDR3 is 15 amino acids. CDR1 is MNHNS and CDR2 is SASEGT in the germline V gene. The V end lost 2 bases, the J end lost 4 bases, and 12 bases lay between the germline ends. Symptom resolution, clearance, or two negative PCRs marked the recovered donors of Cohort 3. Profiled with immunoSEQ multiplex PCR; TCRdb holds only in-frame clones, not every one. The data hold roughly 150,000 clones, with 86% observed a single time. This sample is drawn from a study of blood T cell repertoires in COVID-19. Study background: Nucleic acid was either cDNA or gDNA, and it came from T cells, B-cell-depleted T cells, or PBMCs.

The chain recombines TRBV6-1 with TRBJ2-1, with a possible D match to TRBD2 (7 bases). This sequence was found in a man aged 50 to 60 who had recovered from COVID-19. The sequenced sample consisted of PBMCs or T cells enriched from blood (not recorded which). As DNA, the CDR3 is TGTGCCAGCAGTGAAACGGCGGGGGCATACAATGAGCAGTTCTTC. Translated, it gives CASSETAGAYNEQFF.